Listed here are 18 T cell receptor beta chains from one sample, sequenced in a study of T cell changes during pregnancy in multiple sclerosis. Produced via immunoSEQ multiplex PCR; TCRdb's table is partial and in-frame only. The sample carries 56,000 or so clones, 75% to 90% recorded once. This specimen consisted of peripheral blood, obtained after pregnancy. These receptors were collected from a female donor with multiple sclerosis, enrolled in a pregnancy study.

The CDR3 DNA reads as TGTGCCAGCAGCTTGGTCGGGGTAGGAGGCTACACCTTC. This translates into CASSLVGVGGYTF. The V gene is TRBV11-2, the J gene TRBJ1-2, with D hard to call. The CDR3 runs 13 residues. V lost 3 bases and J 8 bases, leaving 13 bases between the germline ends. Germline V CDR1 and CDR2: SGHAT, FQNNGV.

This clone was counted only a few times. The rearrangement joins TRBV2 to TRBJ2-7, with 8 bases aligning to TRBD1. V shed 3 bases, J shed 6 bases, and the junction held 7 bases outside the gene matches. CDR3 length: 14 amino acids. Germline lookup yields CDR1 SNHLY and CDR2 FYNNEI. The CDR3 nucleotides read TGTGCCAGCAGTGAGGGGCAGGGGGCGAGCGAGCAGTACTTC. Translating it yields CASSEGQGASEQYF.

This rearrangement joins TRBV2 to TRBJ2-3; 7 nucleotides match TRBD1. CDR1 SNHLY and CDR2 FYNNEI come from the germline V gene. Trimming took 8 bases from V and 3 from J; bases not matched to a gene: 5. The CDR3 sequence is 13 residues long. In DNA, the CDR3 is TGTGCCAGCGGGGGACAGCCTACAGATACGCAGTATTTT. Translating it yields CASGGQPTDTQYF.

This sequence joins TRBV2 and TRBJ2-7; no definite D call. CDR3 size: 14 residues. CDR1 SNHLY and CDR2 FYNNEI come from the germline V gene. With 0 bases removed from V and 4 bases from J, the gap between germline ends came to 10 bases. The CDR3 DNA follows: TGTGCCAGCAGTGAAGCTCGACTCCTATACGAGCAGTACTTC. Translating gives CASSEARLLYEQYF.

The chain couples TRBV5-4 to TRBJ1-2; no firm D call. Trimming left V 4 bases short and J 7 bases short, with 11 bases between. The CDR3 is 12 amino acids. Germline CDR1 SGHNT, CDR2 YYREEE (reference sequence). The CDR3 DNA reads as TGTGCCAGCAGCCTAGACTGGTCTGGCTACACCTTC. Translating gives CASSLDWSGYTF.

The rearrangement links TRBV6-5 to TRBJ2-1; 8 nucleotides line up with TRBD2. The CDR3 sequence is 15 residues long. CDR1 and CDR2 (germline): MNHEY, SVGAGI. The V and J ends lost 6 bases and 3 bases, in that order; junction bases with no gene match: 7. CDR3: CASRVTSGDYNEQFF. CDR3 sequence (DNA): TGTGCCAGCAGGGTCACTAGCGGAGACTACAATGAGCAGTTCTTC.

The J gene is TRBJ1-1, the V gene TRBV27, with D hard to call. V was cut by 1 base and J by 1 base, with 4 bases left in between. Per the germline V gene, CDR1 is MNHEY and CDR2 is SMNVEV (reference sequence). The length of the CDR3 is 13 residues. CDR3 residues: CASSLWQNTEAFF. For the CDR3, the DNA is TGTGCCAGCAGTTTATGGCAGAACACTGAAGCTTTCTTT.

This clone was recorded once. This chain uses TRBV5-1 with TRBJ1-2; 8 bases are a match to TRBD1. The J segment lost 12 bases and the V segment lost 3 bases, leaving 13 bases of the junction unmatched. The CDR3 is 14 residues long. From germline, CDR1 is SGHRS and CDR2 YFSETQ. CDR3 sequence: CASSSIPGQVYNTF. CDR3 nucleotide sequence: TGCGCCAGCAGCTCAATTCCGGGACAGGTGTATAACACCTTC.

The genes are TRBV6-6 and TRBJ1-4; 9 nucleotides agree with TRBD1. Germline-derived CDR1 and CDR2 are MNHNY and SVGAGI (reference sequence). V was clipped by 0 bases and J by 5 bases; unmatched bases: 1. This CDR3 comprises 15 residues. CDR3 sequence (DNA): TGTGCCAGCAGTTACTCCGGGACAGGGAATGAAAAACTGTTTTTT. Translation gives CASSYSGTGNEKLFF.

The chain is built from TRBV6-1 and TRBJ2-3; a weak D match, TRBD1 (6 bases). CDR1 and CDR2 from the germline V gene are MNHNS and SASEGT. The V end lost 4 bases, the J end lost 4 bases, and 12 bases lay between the germline ends. This CDR3 is 14 amino acids long. The CDR3 DNA reads as TGTGCCAGCAGTGTTTACAGGGTGGCAGATACGCAGTATTTT. Its translation is CASSVYRVADTQYF.

This chain links TRBV4-1 with TRBJ1-2; possible D gene TRBD1, 5 bases. From germline, CDR1 is MGHRA and CDR2 YSYEKL. V was shortened by 2 bases and J by 4 bases, with 11 bases between the two germline ends. CDR3 size: 14 residues. The CDR3 bases are TGCGCCAGCAGCCAAACGGGACTGACCTATGGCTACACCTTC. Translating gives CASSQTGLTYGYTF.

The V gene is TRBV2, the J gene TRBJ2-2; 10 positions agree with TRBD1. Germline CDR1 and CDR2: SNHLY and FYNNEI. This CDR3 spans 15 amino acids. The trim removed 6 bases at V and 4 bases at J, leaving 5 bases unmatched. In nucleotides, the CDR3 is TGTGCCAGCAGCCGACAGGGGGCGCCCACCGGGGAGCTGTTTTTT. Translated, it gives CASSRQGAPTGELFF. Supplemented by reference TRBV2 and TRBJ2-2, the full variable domain reads EPEVTQTPSHQVTQMGQEVILRCVPISNHLYFYWYRQILGQKVEFLVSFYNNEISEKSEIFDDQFSVERPDGSNFTLKIRSTKLEDSAMYFCASSRQGAPTGELFFGEGSRLTVL.

The chain joins TRBV19 to TRBJ1-5; perhaps TRBD1 as D (6 bases). This CDR3 comprises 13 residues. Deletions cut 3 bases from V and 7 bases from J, with 10 bases between. Germline CDR1 and CDR2: LNHDA and SQIVND (reference sequence). The CDR3 loop reads CASSIQGTQPQHF. CDR3 DNA sequence: TGTGCCAGTAGTATCCAGGGGACCCAGCCCCAGCATTTT.

The chain uses TRBV27 and TRBJ2-3; D ambiguous. The V gene's germline CDR1 is MNHEY and CDR2 SMNVEV (reference sequence). V was trimmed by 0 bases and J by 2 bases, leaving 12 bases between them. CDR3 length: 16 residues. CDR3: CASSLSPVMSTDTQYF. The DNA for the CDR3 is TGTGCCAGCAGTTTATCGCCGGTGATGTCCACAGATACGCAGTATTTT.

The chain has TRBV19 and TRBJ2-6, with 7 bases lining up with TRBD1. The CDR3 runs 18 residues. The germline V gene has CDR1 LNHDA and CDR2 SQIVND (reference sequence). V trimming: 0 bases; J trimming: 7 bases; junction bases outside the gene matches: 12. For the CDR3, the DNA is TGTGCCAGTAGTATAGAAGGGACAGCCACTCTGGGCGCCAACGTCCTGACTTTC. Amino acids: CASSIEGTATLGANVLTF. Drawing the rest from reference TRBV19 and TRBJ2-6, the complete variable domain is DGGITQSPKYLFRKEGQNVTLSCEQNLNHDAMYWYRQDPGQGLRLIYYSQIVNDFQKGDIAEGYSVSREKKESFPLTVTSAQKNPTAFYLCASSIEGTATLGANVLTFGAGSRLTVL.

This chain uses TRBV28 with TRBJ1-5; D remains ambiguous. Trimming removed 6 bases from V and 9 bases from J, with 12 bases in between. Germline V lookup: CDR1 MDHEN, CDR2 SYDVKM. This CDR3 is 12 amino acids long. CDR3 sequence (DNA): TGTGCCAGCAGCACTATCGGGGTGCCCCAGCATTTT. Residues: CASSTIGVPQHF.

This chain connects TRBV19 to TRBJ1-2, with D possibly TRBD1 on 5 matching bases. The CDR3 is 14 residues long. The ends were cut back, 3 bases at V and 10 bases at J, with 18 bases in the middle. Per germline, CDR1 LNHDA and CDR2 SQIVND (reference sequence). In DNA form, the CDR3 reads TGTGCCAGTAGTATTAGGCGCAGGGAAACTTTCTACACCTTC. Encoded protein: CASSIRRRETFYTF.

The V gene is TRBV7-2, the J gene TRBJ2-7; 7 positions agree with TRBD1. Germline V lookup: CDR1 SGHTA, CDR2 FQGNSA. The CDR3 contains 17 residues. J was trimmed by 5 bases and V by 1 base; bases with no gene match: 14. The chain's CDR3 is CASSLVSGPDRANEQYF. For the CDR3, the DNA is TGTGCCAGCAGCTTAGTTTCTGGGCCTGACAGGGCTAACGAGCAGTACTTC.